This section outlines one T cell receptor beta chain sequence together with its context. What it binds is not known. The data are from a study of cytomegalovirus exposure and HLA in healthy donors. Study-level points and caveats: Fewer N-insertions (relative to the roughly 660-donor mean) were reportedly seen in an Asian-associated ancestry cluster in a later analysis.

Trimming took 6 bases from V and 1 from J, leaving 9 bases between them. The germline gives CDR1 LNHDA, CDR2 SQIVND (reference sequence). CDR3 length: 13 residues. 60 Vbeta and 13 Jbeta primers were used in PCR. The repertoire was sequenced with immunoSEQ multiplex PCR; TCRdb's copy has only in-frame clones and lacks some. The repertoire holds about 150,000 clones, with roughly 70% as singletons. Sequencing was carried out using PBMCs. The source of this sequence is a man younger than 40 in good health and CMV-seronegative. The genes are TRBV19 and TRBJ1-1; D gene unclear. CDR3 bases: TGTGCCAGTAGAAGACGGGGGAACACTGAAGCTTTCTTT. The encoded protein is CASRRRGNTEAFF.